This T cell receptor beta chain appears in the sequencing data of a study of CD8 T cells in ankylosing spondylitis. Findings and caveats of the study: Previously reported in reactive arthritis synovial fluid and blood were some of the motif variants. It was reported that disease-linked clones were significantly enriched in matched ankylosing spondylitis synovial fluid. A TCR beta motif of 8 or 9 highly homologous variants appeared characteristic of ankylosing spondylitis blood.

Quantitative 5'-RACE with molecular barcodes was used to make the TCR beta libraries. MiXCR, applied by TCRdb to the 5' RACE reads, yields one record per CDR3 protein. The table shows 250,000 or so distinct CDR3 sequences, with around 10% occurring only once. This clonotype has ten or more counts. The antigen remains undetermined. V was trimmed by 6 bases and J by 4 bases, leaving 14 bases between them. The CDR3 has 13 amino acids. The germline V gene encodes CDR1 SQVTM and CDR2 ANQGSEA. Sequenced material: blood, either unsorted or a sorted T cell fraction (not recorded which). The receptor was isolated from a male donor with ankylosing spondylitis or in good health (not recorded which). The chain has TRBV29-1 and TRBJ2-3, with D possibly being TRBD1 (6 bases). The CDR3 loop is CSVEWTAADTQYF. CDR3 nucleotide sequence: TGCAGCGTCGAATGGACAGCAGCAGATACGCAGTATTTT.